A selection of T cell receptor beta chains follows, all from one sample in a study of blood T cell repertoires in COVID-19. The method was immunoSEQ multiplex PCR; TCRdb's version includes in-frame clones alone and lacks a portion of them. The table shows roughly 50,000 clones, with about 83% occurring only once. Material: peripheral blood. The source is a woman aged 60 to 75 with acute or convalescent COVID-19. Each CDR3 is given with its conserved first and last residue. Fields, in order: J gene, V gene, clone size, D gene, CDR3 DNA, CDR3 protein. D genes are given only for firm matches. Expanded clones are given a class, and other clones once, few, many or no size at all.

>TRBJ1-1|TRBV4-1|-|-
TGCGCCAGCAGCCAAGCCCGGAGAACTGAAGCTTTCTTT
CASSQARRTEAFF
>TRBJ2-1|TRBV19|-|-
TGTGCCAGTAGTATAGCGACCTGGACAGTTAGCTCCTACAATGAGCAGTTCTTC
CASSIATWTVSSYNEQFF
>TRBJ1-2|TRBV9|-|TRBD1
TGTGCCAGCAGTTTTTCCCGGGACAGCTATGGCTACACCTTC
CASSFSRDSYGYTF
>TRBJ2-3|TRBV14|-|TRBD2
TGTGCCAGCAGCCAACTAGCGGGAGTTACAGATACGCAGTATTTT
CASSQLAGVTDTQYF
>TRBJ2-2|TRBV18|-|-
TGTGCCAGCTCACCACAACTTGTGAGTTACACCGGGGAGCTGTTTTTT
CASSPQLVSYTGELFF
>TRBJ1-5|TRBV2|-|TRBD1
TGTGCCACACGACAGGGCGCTAATCGCAATCAGCCCCAGCATTTT
CATRQGANRNQPQHF
>TRBJ2-7|TRBV7-9|-|-
TGTGCCAGCAGCTCGTCTCTGGTCCGTCGGGAGCAGTACTTC
CASSSSLVRREQYF
>TRBJ2-7|TRBV5-1|-|TRBD1
TGCGCCAGCAGCCCACTCACCGGGACAGGGAACTCCGAGCAGTACTTC
CASSPLTGTGNSEQYF
>TRBJ2-1|TRBV4-1|-|TRBD2
TGCGCCAGCAGCCAAGTATTGCGGCGGGGGTTTTATGGCAATGAGCAGTTCTTC
CASSQVLRRGFYGNEQFF
>TRBJ1-6|TRBV3-1/TRBV3-2|few|-
TGTGCCAGCAGCCAAGCAGGTGGCTCCTATAATTCACCCCTCCACTTT
CASSQAGGSYNSPLHF
>TRBJ1-6|TRBV6-5|-|-
TGTGCCAGCAGCCCAGGGTCCGTTTCACCCCTCCACTTT
CASSPGSVSPLHF
>TRBJ1-5|TRBV2|-|-
TGTGCCAGCACAGTCCGCAGGAGCAATCAGCCCCAGCATTTT
CASTVRRSNQPQHF
>TRBJ2-5|TRBV9|-|-
TGTGCCAGCAACGAAGGGGGATACCAGGGGGAGACCCAGTACTTC
CASNEGGYQGETQYF
>TRBJ2-3|TRBV28|-|-
TGTGCCAGCAGTTCCGGGACAAGATTAGGAGATACGCAGTATTTT
CASSSGTRLGDTQYF
>TRBJ1-2|TRBV7-9|-|-
TGTGCCAGCAGCTTAGATGGAAGACAGATTAACTATGGCTACACCTTC
CASSLDGRQINYGYTF
>TRBJ1-6|TRBV6-5|-|TRBD1
TGTGCCAGCAGTTACTCGAACAGGGGGTATTCACCCCTCCACTTT
CASSYSNRGYSPLHF
>TRBJ1-2|TRBV2|-|-
TGTGCCAACGAACGACAGTCTAACTATGGCTACACCTTC
CANERQSNYGYTF
>TRBJ2-5|TRBV7-8|-|TRBD2
TGTGCCAGCAGCTGGGACGGGAGGCAGAAAGAGACCCAGTACTTC
CASSWDGRQKETQYF
>TRBJ2-3|TRBV5-5|-|TRBD2
TGTGCCAGCAGCTTGCGCGGGAGTTCCCCAGATACGCAGTATTTT
CASSLRGSSPDTQYF
>TRBJ1-5|TRBV6-5|-|-
TGTGCCAGCAGTATAACAGGGTTAGCTGGTCAGCCCCAGCATTTT
CASSITGLAGQPQHF
>TRBJ2-3|TRBV24-1|-|TRBD1
TGTGCCACCAGTGACGGAGGGACAGGGGGTTTCACAGATACGCAGTATTTT
CATSDGGTGGFTDTQYF
>TRBJ2-1|TRBV27|-|TRBD1
TGTGCCTCTAAGAAAGGACAGGCACCTTATGAGCAGTTCTTC
CASKKGQAPYEQFF
>TRBJ1-1|TRBV9|-|TRBD1
TGTGCCAGCAGCGTCCCCGGGACAGGGGACACTGAAGCTTTCTTT
CASSVPGTGDTEAFF
>TRBJ2-2|TRBV6-1|few|TRBD1
TGTGCCAGCAGTGAAGCGGGACAGGGTACCGGGGAGCTGTTTTTT
CASSEAGQGTGELFF
>TRBJ2-5|TRBV7-9|-|TRBD1
TGTGCCAGCAGCTTAGATGGGACAGGCCAAGAGACCCAGTACTTC
CASSLDGTGQETQYF
>TRBJ1-2|TRBV5-8|-|-
TGTGCCAGCATCCGAAGCCCCCTCGGGAACTATGGCTACACCTTC
CASIRSPLGNYGYTF
>TRBJ1-2|TRBV28|-|TRBD1
TGTGCCAGCAGTTCCCACAGGGGTAACTATGGCTACACCTTC
CASSSHRGNYGYTF